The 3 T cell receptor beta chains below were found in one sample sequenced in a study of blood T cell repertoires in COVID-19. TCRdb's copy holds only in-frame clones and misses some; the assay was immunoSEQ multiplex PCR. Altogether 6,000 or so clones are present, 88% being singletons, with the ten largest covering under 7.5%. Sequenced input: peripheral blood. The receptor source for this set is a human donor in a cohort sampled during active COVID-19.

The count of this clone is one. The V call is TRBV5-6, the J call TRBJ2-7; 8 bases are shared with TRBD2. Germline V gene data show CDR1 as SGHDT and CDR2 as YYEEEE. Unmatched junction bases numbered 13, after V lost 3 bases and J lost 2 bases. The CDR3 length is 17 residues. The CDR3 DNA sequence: TGTGCCAGCAGCTATGGTAGATCGGGGGGGGTACCCTACGAGCAGTACTTC. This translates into CASSYGRSGGVPYEQYF. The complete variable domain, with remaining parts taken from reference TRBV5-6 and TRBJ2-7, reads DAGVTQSPTHLIKTRGQQVTLRCSPKSGHDTVSWYQQALGQGPQFIFQYYEEEERQRGNFPDRFSGHQFPNYSSELNVNALLLGDSALYLCASSYGRSGGVPYEQYFGPGTRLTVT.

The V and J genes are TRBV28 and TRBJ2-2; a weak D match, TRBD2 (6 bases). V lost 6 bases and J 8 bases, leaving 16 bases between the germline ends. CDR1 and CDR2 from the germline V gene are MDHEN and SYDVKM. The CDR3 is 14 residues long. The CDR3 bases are TGTGCCAGCAGCGGGACTCCCTCCTGGGGGGAGCTGTTTTTT. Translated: CASSGTPSWGELFF.

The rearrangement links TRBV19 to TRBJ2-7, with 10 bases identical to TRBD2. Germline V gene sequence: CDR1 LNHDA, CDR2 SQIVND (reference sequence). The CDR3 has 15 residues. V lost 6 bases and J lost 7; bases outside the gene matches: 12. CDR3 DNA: TGTGCCAGTAGCCTCGGCGTAGCGGGAGGACGAGAGCAGTACTTC. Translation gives CASSLGVAGGREQYF.